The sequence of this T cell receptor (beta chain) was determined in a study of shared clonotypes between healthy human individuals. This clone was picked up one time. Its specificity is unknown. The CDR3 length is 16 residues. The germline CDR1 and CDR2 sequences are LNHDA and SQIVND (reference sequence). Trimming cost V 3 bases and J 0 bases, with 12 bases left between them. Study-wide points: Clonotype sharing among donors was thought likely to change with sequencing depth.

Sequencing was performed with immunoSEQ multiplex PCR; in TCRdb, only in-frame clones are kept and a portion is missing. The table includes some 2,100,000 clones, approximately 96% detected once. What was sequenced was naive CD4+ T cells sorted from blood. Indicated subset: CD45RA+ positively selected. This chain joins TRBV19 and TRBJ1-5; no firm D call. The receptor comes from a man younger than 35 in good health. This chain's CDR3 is CASSIAGEGSNQPQHF. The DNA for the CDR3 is TGTGCCAGTAGTATCGCCGGGGAAGGTAGCAATCAGCCCCAGCATTTT. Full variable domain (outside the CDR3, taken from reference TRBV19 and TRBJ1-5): DGGITQSPKYLFRKEGQNVTLSCEQNLNHDAMYWYRQDPGQGLRLIYYSQIVNDFQKGDIAEGYSVSREKKESFPLTVTSAQKNPTAFYLCASSIAGEGSNQPQHFGDGTRLSIL.